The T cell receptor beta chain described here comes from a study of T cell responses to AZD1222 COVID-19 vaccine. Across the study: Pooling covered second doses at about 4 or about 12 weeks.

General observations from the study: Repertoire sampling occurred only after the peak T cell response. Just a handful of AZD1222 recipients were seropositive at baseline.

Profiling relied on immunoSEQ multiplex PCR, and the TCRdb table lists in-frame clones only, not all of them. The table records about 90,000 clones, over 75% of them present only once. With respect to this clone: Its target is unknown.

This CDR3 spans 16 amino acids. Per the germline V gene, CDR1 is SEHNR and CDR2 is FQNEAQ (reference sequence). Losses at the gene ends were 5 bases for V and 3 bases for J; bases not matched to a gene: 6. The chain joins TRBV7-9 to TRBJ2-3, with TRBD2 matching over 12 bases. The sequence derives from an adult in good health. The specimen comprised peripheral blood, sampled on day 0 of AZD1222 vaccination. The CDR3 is CASSPKLAGGTDTQYF. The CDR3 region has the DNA TGTGCCAGCAGCCCAAAACTAGCGGGGGGAACAGATACGCAGTATTTT.